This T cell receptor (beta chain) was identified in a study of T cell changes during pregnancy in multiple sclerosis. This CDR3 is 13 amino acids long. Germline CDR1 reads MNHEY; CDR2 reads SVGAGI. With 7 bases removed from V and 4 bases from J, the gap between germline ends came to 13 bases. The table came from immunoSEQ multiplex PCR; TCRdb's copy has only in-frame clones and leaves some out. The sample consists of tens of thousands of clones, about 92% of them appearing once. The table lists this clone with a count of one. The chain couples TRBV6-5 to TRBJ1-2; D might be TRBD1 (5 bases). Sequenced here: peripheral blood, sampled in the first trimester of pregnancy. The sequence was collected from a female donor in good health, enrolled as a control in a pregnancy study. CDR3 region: CASTWGAAYGYTF. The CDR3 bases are TGTGCCAGCACCTGGGGCGCGGCCTATGGCTACACCTTC.